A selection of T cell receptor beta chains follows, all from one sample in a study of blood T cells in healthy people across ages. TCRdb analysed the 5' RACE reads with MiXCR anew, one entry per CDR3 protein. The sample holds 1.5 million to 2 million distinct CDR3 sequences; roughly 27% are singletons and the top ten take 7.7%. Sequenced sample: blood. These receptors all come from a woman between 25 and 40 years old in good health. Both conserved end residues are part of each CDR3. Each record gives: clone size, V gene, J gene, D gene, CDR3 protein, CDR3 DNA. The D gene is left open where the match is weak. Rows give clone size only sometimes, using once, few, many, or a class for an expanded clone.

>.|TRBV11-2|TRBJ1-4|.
CASSSPGIGEKLFF
TGTGCCAGTAGCTCCCCGGGCATCGGGGAAAAACTGTTTTTT
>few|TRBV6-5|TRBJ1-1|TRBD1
CASSRYRGGDTEAFF
TGTGCCAGCAGCAGATACAGGGGGGGTGACACTGAAGCTTTCTTT
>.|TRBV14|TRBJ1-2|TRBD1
CASSPGTGGGGFYGYTF
TGTGCCAGCAGCCCCGGGACAGGGGGCGGTGGATTCTATGGCTACACCTTC
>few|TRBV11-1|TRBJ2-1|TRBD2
CASSGGTSGGDEQFF
TGTGCCAGCAGCGGGGGTACTAGCGGGGGAGATGAGCAGTTCTTC
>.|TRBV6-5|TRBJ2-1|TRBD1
CASSPDRGLNEQFF
TGTGCCAGCAGCCCAGACAGGGGTCTCAATGAGCAGTTCTTC
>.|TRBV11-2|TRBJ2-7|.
CASSLIQGEQYF
TGTGCCAGCAGCTTAATCCAGGGCGAGCAGTACTTC
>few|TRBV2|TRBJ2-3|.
CASRARRAYRTDTQYF
TGTGCCAGCAGGGCCCGTCGGGCTTACCGAACAGATACGCAGTATTTT
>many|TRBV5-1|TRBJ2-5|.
CASSADRNQETQYF
TGCGCCAGCAGCGCGGACAGAAACCAAGAGACCCAGTACTTC
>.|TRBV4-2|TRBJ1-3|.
CASSQDGKSGNTIYF
TGTGCCAGCAGCCAAGATGGCAAGTCTGGAAACACCATATATTTT
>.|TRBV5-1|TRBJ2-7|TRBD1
CASSTGQGDHEQYF
TGCGCCAGCAGCACCGGACAGGGGGACCACGAGCAGTACTTC
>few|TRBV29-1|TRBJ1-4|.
CSVKGMGPEKLFF
TGCAGCGTTAAGGGCATGGGACCTGAAAAACTGTTTTTT
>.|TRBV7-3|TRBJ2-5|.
CASSSLGGSGETQYF
TGTGCCAGCAGCTCTTTGGGGGGTTCGGGAGAGACCCAGTACTTC
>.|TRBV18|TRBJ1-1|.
CASSTSRSDTEAFF
TGTGCCAGCTCAACAAGCCGCTCGGATACTGAAGCTTTCTTT
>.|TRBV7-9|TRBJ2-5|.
CATHRETQYF
TGTGCCACCCACCGAGAGACCCAGTACTTC
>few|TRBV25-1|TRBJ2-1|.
CASGPQGGGNEQFF
TGTGCCAGCGGGCCGCAGGGGGGGGGGAATGAGCAGTTCTTC
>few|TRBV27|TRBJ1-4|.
CASRGLGQGNEKLFF
TGTGCCAGCAGGGGGTTGGGGCAGGGTAATGAAAAACTGTTTTTT